Below are 32 T cell receptor beta chains sequenced from a single sample in a study of CD8+CD57+ T cells in acquired aplastic anemia. It was patients with CD8+CD57+ cell expansion by flow cytometry who were chosen for sequencing. The template used for profiling TCR beta VDJ and CDR3 was genomic DNA. TCRdb analysed the reads with MiXCR anew, one entry per CDR3 protein. The sample shows around 180,000 distinct CDR3 sequences, around 50% of them seen only once. The material sequenced was sorted CD4+, CD8+, or CD8+CD57+ T cells (not recorded which) from PBMCs. The receptors here all came from a human donor with aplastic anemia.

This clonotype was seen a few times. The chain carries TRBV4-3 and TRBJ2-7, with TRBD2 as a possible D gene (6 bases). The CDR3 covers 15 residues. Germline CDR1 and CDR2: LGHNA and YSLEER. V was clipped by 2 bases and J by 2 bases, with 13 bases between them. The CDR3 region has the DNA TGCGCCAGCAGCCAACGCGGGGCCACGACCTACGAGCAGTACTTC. The encoded protein is CASSQRGATTYEQYF.

This clonotype was seen only once. The CDR3 region has the DNA TGTGCCAGCAGCTTAAGTGTGTTCTCCTACGAGCAGTACTTC. Translation: CASSLSVFSYEQYF. J is TRBJ2-7 and V is TRBV7-8; D ambiguous. From germline, CDR1 is SGHVS and CDR2 FQNEAQ. V lost 2 bases and J lost 0, with 8 bases in between. CDR3 size: 14 residues.

As regards this clonotype: Since a much larger clone is just one base distant, this may be a read error. The chain has TRBV28 and TRBJ2-7, with 7 bases lining up with TRBD1. J was trimmed by 2 bases and V by 6 bases; bases with no gene match: 13. The CDR3 is 16 amino acids. Germline-derived CDR1 and CDR2 are MDHEN and SYDVKM. The CDR3 loop reads CASRTETGNSPYEQYF. The CDR3 bases are TGTGCCAGCAGGACGGAGACAGGGAATAGCCCCTACGAGCAGTACTTC.

This chain connects TRBV9 to TRBJ2-7; D ambiguous. The CDR3 runs 14 residues. Germline CDR1 is SGDLS and CDR2 is YYNGEE. Trimming took off 4 bases at V and 1 base at J, with 12 bases between the two ends. CDR3 sequence (DNA): TGTGCCAGCAGCCAAAATCGGCAGTCCTACGAGCAGTACTTC. Protein: CASSQNRQSYEQYF. Complete variable domain (other parts from reference TRBV9 and TRBJ2-7): DSGVTQTPKHLITATGQRVTLRCSPRSGDLSVYWYQQSLDQGLQFLIQYYNGEERAKGNILERFSAQQFPDLHSELNLSSLELGDSALYFCASSQNRQSYEQYFGPGTRLTVT.

This clonotype was recorded once. The chain combines TRBV25-1 with TRBJ1-3; 9 bases match TRBD1. The CDR3 has 15 residues. The germline CDR1 and CDR2 sequences are MGHDK and SYGVNS. J was trimmed by 4 bases and V by 6 bases; bases with no gene match: 7. The CDR3 nucleotides are TGTGCCAGCAGCTCGGGACAGGGAGGGGGAAACACCATATATTTT. Translating it yields CASSSGQGGGNTIYF.

The V call is TRBV10-3, the J call TRBJ1-4, with no clear D. The CDR3 has 15 amino acids. Germline assignment: CDR1 ENHRY and CDR2 SYGVKD. V was cut by 3 bases and J by 5 bases, with 13 bases left in between. The CDR3 reads CAISDGPVKNEKLFF. CDR3 bases: TGTGCCATCAGTGACGGACCGGTTAAAAATGAAAAACTGTTTTTT.

At least ten counts were recorded for this clonotype. The rearrangement links TRBV5-4 to TRBJ1-1; D unresolved. V dropped 0 bases and J dropped 8 bases, with 5 bases sitting between them. The CDR3 runs 11 residues. The germline V gene has CDR1 SGHNT and CDR2 YYREEE (reference sequence). The CDR3 bases are TGTGCCAGCAGCTTGGCTTCGGAAGCTTTCTTT. Encoded protein: CASSLASEAFF.

The chain carries TRBV4-3 and TRBJ1-6; 8 bases align to TRBD1. Germline trimming cut 0 bases from V and 7 bases from J; bases unmatched to any gene: 5. Germline CDR1 is LGHNA and CDR2 is YSLEER. The CDR3 is 16 amino acids. The CDR3 sequence is CASSQEWDRNNSPLHF. The CDR3 coding sequence is TGCGCCAGCAGCCAAGAGTGGGACAGGAACAATTCACCCCTCCACTTT.

This clonotype was picked up many times. Germline and junction disagree at one end, which may indicate a read error. The V and J genes are TRBV19 and TRBJ1-2, with a tentative D call TRBD1 (5 bases). The length of the CDR3 is 13 residues. The germline gives CDR1 LNHDA, CDR2 SQIVND (reference sequence). The DNA for the CDR3 is TGTGCCAGTAGTATGCTGGCACAGGAGATCCCGTACTTC. Its translation is CASSMLAQEIPYF. The variable domain in full, completed from reference TRBV19 and TRBJ1-2, reads DGGITQSPKYLFRKEGQNVTLSCEQNLNHDAMYWYRQDPGQGLRLIYYSQIVNDFQKGDIAEGYSVSREKKESFPLTVTSAQKNPTAFYLCASSMLAQEIPYFGSGTRLTVV.

This clonotype has a handful of counts. J is TRBJ2-3 and V is TRBV2; 10 bases match TRBD2. This CDR3 has 15 amino acids. Germline V gene data show CDR1 as SNHLY and CDR2 as FYNNEI. V lost 6 bases to trimming and J lost 4 bases; unmatched junction nucleotides: 7. The CDR3 region has the DNA TGTGCCAGCAGCCTGGGACTAGCGATCGCAGATACGCAGTATTTT. Protein product: CASSLGLAIADTQYF.

Details on this clonotype: A read error may produce the germline difference seen at one junction end. V gene TRBV10-1 combines with J gene TRBJ2-3; tentatively, D is TRBD1 (5 bases). CDR3 size: 13 residues. The V gene's germline CDR1 is WNHNN and CDR2 SYGVQD (reference sequence). CDR3: CASPGRAMATQYF. CDR3 coding DNA: TGCGCCTCTCCGGGCAGGGCTATGGCTACGCAATATTTT.

A single count supports this clonotype. The J gene is TRBJ2-5, the V gene TRBV7-3; possibly TRBD2 for D (6 bases). CDR1 and CDR2 (germline): SGHTA, FQGTGA. V was pared by 2 bases and J by 5 bases, with 12 bases between. The CDR3 extends over 14 amino acids. Written as DNA, the CDR3 is TGTGCCAGCAGCTTAGGGGTGGGGAGGGAGACCCAGTACTTC. This encodes CASSLGVGRETQYF.

There are many counts of this clonotype. This sequence joins TRBV7-2 and TRBJ2-3; D remains ambiguous. Germline loops: CDR1 SGHTA, CDR2 FQGNSA. Trimming pared 5 bases from V and 4 bases from J, leaving 16 bases between. This CDR3 comprises 15 residues. This CDR3 reads CASSALPRVADTQYF. CDR3 in DNA: TGTGCCAGCAGCGCGCTTCCAAGGGTTGCAGATACGCAGTATTTT. Variable domain in full (rest from reference TRBV7-2 and TRBJ2-3): GAGVSQSPSNKVTEKGKDVELRCDPISGHTALYWYRQSLGQGLEFLIYFQGNSAPDKSGLPSDRFSAERTGGSVSTLTIQRTQQEDSAVYLCASSALPRVADTQYFGPGTRLTVL.

This clonotype has ten or more counts. V and J are TRBV12-3 or TRBV12-4 and TRBJ2-7; tentatively, D is TRBD1 or TRBD2 (5 bases each). The CDR3 contains 14 residues. V lost 1 base and J 6 bases, leaving 13 bases between the germline ends. The CDR3 here is CASSLEGPLSEQYF. As DNA, the CDR3 is TGTGCCAGCAGTTTAGAGGGACCTCTATCCGAGCAGTACTTC.

The rearrangement uses TRBV20-1 and TRBJ2-7; D may match TRBD1 or TRBD2 (6 bases each). Trimming stripped 0 bases from V and 2 bases from J, with 14 bases between. There are 15 residues in the CDR3. CDR1 and CDR2 (germline): DFQATT, SNEGSKA (reference sequence). CDR3 region: CSARDPTGATYEQYF. The CDR3 nucleotides are TGCAGTGCTAGAGATCCCACGGGGGCAACCTACGAGCAGTACTTC.

The rearrangement links TRBV7-2 to TRBJ1-4; D gene unclear. CDR3 length: 13 amino acids. CDR1 is SGHTA, CDR2 FQGNSA, per germline. V lost 6 bases, J lost 8 bases, and 13 bases lay in between. The CDR3 coding sequence is TGTGCCAGCAGTCGTGCAGAAGGGGAAAAACTGTTTTTT. It translates to CASSRAEGEKLFF.

This clonotype was seen a single time. V usage is TRBV3-1 and J usage is TRBJ2-7, with D possibly TRBD2 on 6 matching bases. The CDR3 sequence is 13 residues long. The V gene's germline CDR1 is LGHDT and CDR2 YNNKEL (reference sequence). The V gene lost 0 bases and the J gene lost 12 bases, with 15 bases spanning the gap. CDR3 amino acids: CASSQDWGGGRYF. The CDR3 DNA sequence: TGTGCCAGCAGCCAAGATTGGGGAGGCGGGCGGTACTTC.

The chain couples TRBV6-6 to TRBJ2-1, with unresolved D. TRBJ2-7 explains the end of the DNA better; the J call may be wrong. The CDR3 runs 15 residues. CDR1 is MNHNY, CDR2 SVGAGI, per germline (reference sequence). The CDR3 nucleotides read TGTGCCAGCAGTTATGGGTCAGCTGTGCCTTACGAGCAGTACTTC. As protein: CASSYGSAVPYEQYF.

The gene calls are TRBV24-1 and TRBJ1-1; D is possibly TRBD1 (5 bases). Germline assignment: CDR1 KGHDR and CDR2 SFDVKD. Trimming shortened V by 4 bases and J by 13 bases, and 21 bases separated the two germline ends. The CDR3 spans 14 residues. In nucleotides, the CDR3 is TGTGCCACCAGTGACCCGGGGGGTAGGCAGGGTGGTTTCTTT. This sequence encodes CATSDPGGRQGGFF.

For the CDR3, the DNA is TGTGCCAGCAGCTTAGATCTAGGGGACTACGAGCAGTACTTC. Encoded protein: CASSLDLGDYEQYF. The rearrangement links TRBV7-6 to TRBJ2-7, with a possible D match to TRBD1 (5 bases). This CDR3 has 14 amino acids. Looked up from germline, CDR1 is SGHVS and CDR2 is FNYEAQ. V was cut by 1 base and J by 3 bases, with 10 bases left in between. Using reference TRBV7-6 and TRBJ2-7 for the parts outside the CDR3, the full variable domain is GAGVSQSPRYKVTKRGQDVALRCDPISGHVSLYWYRQALGQGPEFLTYFNYEAQQDKSGLPNDRFSAERPEGSISTLTIQRTEQRDSAMYRCASSLDLGDYEQYFGPGTRLTVT.

The chain couples TRBV4-2 to TRBJ1-6; D unresolved. CDR1 is LGHNA and CDR2 is YNFKEQ in the germline V gene. Trimming stripped 0 bases from V and 7 bases from J, with 4 bases between. The CDR3 consists of 13 residues. The CDR3 bases are TGTGCCAGCAGCCAAGATTACAATTCACCCCTCCACTTT. Protein product: CASSQDYNSPLHF.

The CDR3 DNA reads TGTGCCAGCAGCCACTCGACAGGGGAGCTGTTTTTT. As protein: CASSHSTGELFF. This chain connects TRBV7-7 to TRBJ2-2, with D unresolved. The CDR3 runs to 12 residues. Germline V gives CDR1 SSHAT, CDR2 FNYEAQ (reference sequence). The ends were cut back, 5 bases at V and 8 bases at J, with 9 bases in the middle.

Turning to this clonotype: One base away lies a much larger clone, so this may be a sequencing read error. The chain combines TRBV12-3 or TRBV12-4 with TRBJ1-1; maybe TRBD1 (5 bases). Trimming took 0 bases from V and 4 from J, leaving 12 bases between them. This CDR3 region has 15 residues. The CDR3 DNA reads TGTGCCAGCAGTTTAGCGTGTGGGGCCAGCACTGAAGCTTTCTTT. Residues: CASSLACGASTEAFF.

V and J are TRBV5-6 and TRBJ2-7; TRBD1 matches 8 bases. In germline, CDR1 is SGHDT, CDR2 YYEEEE. With 4 bases clipped from V and 6 bases from J, the junction kept 9 bases outside the gene matches. CDR3 size: 14 residues. The DNA for the CDR3 is TGTGCCAGCAGCCTCAAGGACAGGGTGGGCGAGCAGTACTTC. Protein product: CASSLKDRVGEQYF. Combining the CDR3 with reference TRBV5-6 and TRBJ2-7 gives the whole variable domain DAGVTQSPTHLIKTRGQQVTLRCSPKSGHDTVSWYQQALGQGPQFIFQYYEEEERQRGNFPDRFSGHQFPNYSSELNVNALLLGDSALYLCASSLKDRVGEQYFGPGTRLTVT.

This clonotype was counted between two and nine times. V gene TRBV30 combines with J gene TRBJ1-4, with D possibly being TRBD1 (5 bases). CDR1 and CDR2 (germline): GTSNPN, SVGIG (reference sequence). This CDR3 is built from 12 residues. V lost 5 bases and J 5 bases, leaving 9 bases between the germline ends. This chain's CDR3 is CAWGTGNEKLFF. In DNA form, the CDR3 reads TGTGCCTGGGGGACGGGGAATGAAAAACTGTTTTTT.

Ten or more counts support this clonotype. The chain joins TRBV20-1 to TRBJ2-1; 8 nucleotides align to TRBD2. With V trimmed by 6 bases and J by 4 bases, 5 bases remained unmatched. Germline V gene data show CDR1 as DFQATT and CDR2 as SNEGSKA (reference sequence). This CDR3 contains 13 residues. This chain's CDR3 is CSALSGTYNEQFF. DNA of the CDR3: TGCAGTGCCCTTAGCGGGACGTACAATGAGCAGTTCTTC.

This clonotype has ten or more counts. The chain uses TRBV20-1 and TRBJ2-7; either TRBD1 or TRBD2 may supply D (6 bases each). CDR1 and CDR2 from the germline V gene are DFQATT and SNEGSKA (reference sequence). This CDR3 has 14 residues. Trimming pared 4 bases from V and 3 bases from J, leaving 16 bases between. The CDR3 nucleotides read TGCAGTGCTACTCAGCGGCGGGGACACTACGAGCAGTACTTC. This encodes CSATQRRGHYEQYF.

This chain joins TRBV3-1 and TRBJ2-1; D is ambiguous. In germline, CDR1 is LGHDT, CDR2 YNNKEL (reference sequence). This CDR3 spans 16 amino acids. Trimming stripped 0 bases from V and 0 bases from J, with 9 bases between. In DNA form, the CDR3 reads TGTGCCAGCAGCCAAGATGTGGTGAGCTCCTACAATGAGCAGTTCTTC. It translates to CASSQDVVSSYNEQFF.

This clonotype was seen ten or more times. The V and J genes are TRBV20-1 and TRBJ2-5; 12 bases agree with TRBD2. Germline trimming cut 1 base from V and 4 bases from J; bases unmatched to any gene: 4. Germline lookup yields CDR1 DFQATT and CDR2 SNEGSKA (reference sequence). The CDR3 extends over 15 amino acids. In nucleotides, the CDR3 is TGCAGTGCTAGAGTCCTAGCGGGGGGGCGAGAGACCCAGTACTTC. Translation gives CSARVLAGGRETQYF.

Concerning this clonotype: Given a much more abundant clone one base away, this may be a read error. The rearrangement uses TRBV4-1 and TRBJ2-7; the match to TRBD2 covers 10 bases. CDR3 length equals 19 residues. Germline assignment: CDR1 MGHRA and CDR2 YSYEKL. The CDR3 DNA sequence: TGCGCCGGCAGCCAAGATAAGATGATAGCGGGGGGTGAACCCTACGAGCAGTACTTC. As protein: CAGSQDKMIAGGEPYEQYF.

This clonotype was seen repeatedly, ten times or more. This chain joins TRBV15 and TRBJ1-5; tentative D call: TRBD1 (6 bases). Trimming pared 1 base from V and 3 bases from J, leaving 13 bases between. The CDR3 is 16 residues long. Per germline, CDR1 LNHNV and CDR2 YYDKDF (reference sequence). The CDR3 loop is CATSRVKGGFNQPQHF. CDR3 nucleotide sequence: TGTGCCACCAGCAGAGTCAAGGGGGGCTTCAATCAGCCCCAGCATTTT.

The chain employs TRBV5-1 and TRBJ1-4; D remains unclear. This CDR3 is built from 16 residues. The germline V and J ends were trimmed by 1 base and 0 bases, with 10 bases remaining between them. Looked up from germline, CDR1 is SGHRS and CDR2 is YFSETQ. The CDR3 is CASSLWMATTNEKLFF. In nucleotides, the CDR3 is TGCGCCAGCAGCTTGTGGATGGCGACAACTAATGAAAAACTGTTTTTT.